These 2 T cell receptor beta chains originate from one sample sequenced in a study of shared clonotypes between healthy human individuals. Naive CD8 cells were CD45RO-negative, positively selected for CCR7, excluding terminally differentiated effector memory CD45RA+ cells. Generated by immunoSEQ multiplex PCR, the TCRdb table keeps only in-frame clones and is missing some. The repertoire holds some 800,000 clones, with roughly 92% as singletons. Sequenced: naive CD8+ T cells sorted from blood. These receptors were obtained from a man between 25 and 39 years old in good health.

This clone appeared once. The chain recombines TRBV5-8 with TRBJ2-1; weak D call: TRBD1 (6 bases). The V end lost 7 bases, the J end lost 8 bases, and 22 bases lay between the germline ends. The CDR3 loop spans 15 amino acids. In germline, CDR1 is SGHTS, CDR2 YDEGEE. The CDR3 reads CASSWGQAWGHEQFF. The DNA of the CDR3 is TGTGCCAGCTCGTGGGGGCAGGCCTGGGGCCATGAGCAGTTCTTC.

This clone appeared once. This CDR3 is CASSFRGPLLQETQYF. CDR3 bases: TGTGCCAGCAGCTTTCGGGGTCCGCTACTTCAAGAGACCCAGTACTTC. The chain employs TRBV7-6 and TRBJ2-5, with D tentatively TRBD2 (5 bases). The V gene lost 3 bases and the J gene lost 2 bases, with 16 bases spanning the gap. Per germline, CDR1 SGHVS and CDR2 FNYEAQ. The CDR3 loop spans 16 amino acids. Using reference TRBV7-6 and TRBJ2-5 for the parts outside the CDR3, the full variable domain is GAGVSQSPRYKVTKRGQDVALRCDPISGHVSLYWYRQALGQGPEFLTYFNYEAQQDKSGLPNDRFSAERPEGSISTLTIQRTEQRDSAMYRCASSFRGPLLQETQYFGPGTRLLVL.